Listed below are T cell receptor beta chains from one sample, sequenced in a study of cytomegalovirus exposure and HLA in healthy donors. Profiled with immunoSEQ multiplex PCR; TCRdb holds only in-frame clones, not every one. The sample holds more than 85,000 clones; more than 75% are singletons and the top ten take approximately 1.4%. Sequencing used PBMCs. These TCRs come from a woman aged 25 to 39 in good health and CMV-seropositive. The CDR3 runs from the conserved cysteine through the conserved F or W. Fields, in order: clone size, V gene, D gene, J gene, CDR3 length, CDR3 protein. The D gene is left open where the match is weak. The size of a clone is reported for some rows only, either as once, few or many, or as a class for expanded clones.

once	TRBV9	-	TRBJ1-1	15	CASSAKTGRDTEAFF
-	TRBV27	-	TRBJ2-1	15	CASRPVGSSYNEQFF
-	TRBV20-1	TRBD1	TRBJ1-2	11	CSEKDRGRYTF
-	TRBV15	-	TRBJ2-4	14	CATSGGGSKNIQYF
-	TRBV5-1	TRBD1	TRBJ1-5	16	CASSLGTGYGNQPQHF
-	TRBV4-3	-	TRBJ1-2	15	CASSQDSRTIHGYTF
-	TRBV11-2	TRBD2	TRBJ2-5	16	CASSLGVTSGQETQYF
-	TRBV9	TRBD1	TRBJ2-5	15	CASSARDRELETQYF
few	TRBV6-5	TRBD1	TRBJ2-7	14	CASSYGDRASEQYF
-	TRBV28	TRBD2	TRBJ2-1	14	CASRTSGRKDEQFF
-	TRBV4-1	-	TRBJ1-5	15	CASSQEGASNQPQHF
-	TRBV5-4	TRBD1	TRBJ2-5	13	CASNQQGDETQYF
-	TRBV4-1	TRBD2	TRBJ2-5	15	CASSRGGGAGETQYF
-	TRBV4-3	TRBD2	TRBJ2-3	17	CASSQDAAGGPTDTQYF
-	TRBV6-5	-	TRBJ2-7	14	CASSYSRGMNEQYF
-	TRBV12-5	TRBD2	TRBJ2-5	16	CASGRTSGSLEETQYF
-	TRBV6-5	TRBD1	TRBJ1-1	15	CASSPLDRANTEAFF
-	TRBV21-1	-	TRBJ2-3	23	CASSKCIMGATFSGRPRTDTQYF
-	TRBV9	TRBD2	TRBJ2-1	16	CASSGSGTSPYNEQFF
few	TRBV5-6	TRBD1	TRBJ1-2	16	CASSLAPRDRGLGYTF
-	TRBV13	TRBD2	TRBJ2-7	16	CASSLGTSGGSYEQYF
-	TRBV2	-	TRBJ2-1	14	CASAGALSYNEQFF
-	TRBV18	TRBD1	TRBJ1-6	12	CASSQPTGSLHF
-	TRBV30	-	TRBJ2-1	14	CACARLASYNEQFF
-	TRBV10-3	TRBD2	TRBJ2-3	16	CAISPGLVLRTDTQYF
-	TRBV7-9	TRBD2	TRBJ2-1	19	CASSLMGGTRPSSYNEQFF
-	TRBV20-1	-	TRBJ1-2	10	CSPPSYGYTF
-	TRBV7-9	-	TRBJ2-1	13	CASTLGVYNEQFF
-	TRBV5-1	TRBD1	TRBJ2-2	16	CASRLGTGSTPGELFF
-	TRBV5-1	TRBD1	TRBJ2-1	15	CASSLGGTAALEQFF
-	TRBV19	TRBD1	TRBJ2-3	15	CASSIGQGGRDTQYF
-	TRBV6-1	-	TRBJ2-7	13	CASSDSWSYEQYF
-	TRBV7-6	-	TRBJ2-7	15	CASSPVAGGGYEQYF
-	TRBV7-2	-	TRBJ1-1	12	CASSPSGAEAFF
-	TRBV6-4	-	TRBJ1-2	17	CAKSQQGSDGRNYGYTF